This record concerns one TCR beta chain sequence. There is no known antigen for this receptor. No quality values exist for individual bases; no much larger clone is one base distant. TCRbeta CDR3 regions were amplified from genomic DNA by means of the immunoSEQ Assay, a bias-controlled multiplex PCR. Regarding the original processing steps: Nucleated cell counts per sample were estimated from amplification of reference gene primers within the assay. Sequence reads were collapsed and filtered to measure the absolute abundance of every unique TCRbeta CDR3 rearrangement. Productive Simpson clonality was computed per sample as the square root of Simpson's diversity index over productive rearrangements. Imported from immuneACCESS, the table was reduced by TCRdb to in-frame sequences with V and J called. These copies leave out some clones; in studies compared against another copy, an unresolved V gene accounts for under half, and the cause of the remainder is not known. The V and J calls and clone size were taken over from that table, and D and trimming were inferred from the DNA. Across this sample there are approximately 300,000 clones, with around nine tenths seen only once. Less than 6% of the sample is in the top ten clones.

The data belong to a study of blood T cell repertoires in COVID-19 (dated by TCRdb to between 2020 and 2021). With respect to the entire study: Samples from collaborators originated in the United States, Italy and Spain and spanned both the acute and convalescent phases of COVID-19. The prospective study material was composed of cDNA or gDNA derived from T cells, B-cell-depleted T cells, or PBMCs. The dataset comprised deeply sampled blood TCRbeta repertoires from subjects exposed to, actively infected with, or recovered from COVID-19. The repertoires were released in a freely available public database meant as a resource for research on the immune response to SARS-CoV-2. Samples were obtained from the ongoing ImmuneRACE study (first 160 participants) and from approximately 1,200 subjects provided by 6 global collaborators. Nearly every sample came with metadata listing a de-identified subject ID, COVID-19 status, age in years and sex. Where available, HLA class I and class II types were taken from metadata supplied by the sample provider and were not determined by assay-based typing. The study at large found these results: How much clinical and demographic metadata was included differed by source and by participant, and the metadata was provided uncurated.

Participants in the prospective study were aged roughly 18 to 100 years, lived in under 30 United States geographic areas, and enrolled through a virtual design. In the prospective study, participants were assigned to cohorts based on the clinical history participants reported in a screening survey and a study questionnaire. ImmuneRACE Cohort 3 recovered participants were defined by two consecutive negative NP/OP PCR tests, healthcare professional clearance, or symptom resolution. In the prospective study, whole blood, serum and a nasopharyngeal or oropharyngeal swab were collected from each participant by mobile phlebotomists. Additional blood draws and questionnaires over an approximately 2-month period could optionally be provided by prospective study participants. Before DNA extraction, prospective study blood samples were shipped either frozen or at room temperature. V drops 0 bases and J drops 6 bases, leaving 9 bases in between. The CDR3 measures 12 amino acids from cysteine to phenylalanine. Just the 36-base CDR3 DNA is kept, in frame starting at base 1. CDR1 and CDR2, looked up from the germline V gene, are SQVTM and ANQGSEA.

Sequenced sample: PBMCs or T cells enriched from blood (not recorded which). This TCR was sampled from a woman younger than 45 who had recovered from COVID-19. Here the chain combines TRBV29-1 and TRBJ2-7; a tentative D match to TRBD1 spans 5 bases. The CDR3 here reads CSVEEARGEQYF. The bases are TGCAGCGTTGAAGAGGCTAGGGGCGAGCAGTACTTC.